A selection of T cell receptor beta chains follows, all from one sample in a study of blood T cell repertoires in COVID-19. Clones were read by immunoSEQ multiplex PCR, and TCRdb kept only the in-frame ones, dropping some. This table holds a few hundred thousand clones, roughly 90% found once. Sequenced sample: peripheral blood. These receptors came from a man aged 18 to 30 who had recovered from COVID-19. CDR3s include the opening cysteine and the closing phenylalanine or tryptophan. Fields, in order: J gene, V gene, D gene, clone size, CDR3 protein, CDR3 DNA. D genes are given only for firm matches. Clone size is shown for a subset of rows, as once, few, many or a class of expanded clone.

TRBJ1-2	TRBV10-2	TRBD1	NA	CASSGGTASYGYTF	TGCGCCAGCAGTGGCGGGACAGCCTCCTATGGCTACACCTTC
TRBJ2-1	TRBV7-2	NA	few	CASSLAYRGSYNEQFF	TGTGCCAGCAGCTTAGCGTACCGGGGCTCCTACAATGAGCAGTTCTTC
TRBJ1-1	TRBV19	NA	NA	CASSISLNTEAFF	TGTGCCAGTAGTATCTCTCTGAACACTGAAGCTTTCTTT
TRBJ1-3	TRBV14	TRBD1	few	CASSPDRGAFSGNTIYF	TGTGCCAGCAGCCCGGACAGGGGCGCTTTCTCTGGAAACACCATATATTTT
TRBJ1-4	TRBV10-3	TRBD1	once	CAISVGGQGEKLFF	TGTGCCATCAGTGTGGGGGGACAGGGTGAAAAACTGTTTTTT
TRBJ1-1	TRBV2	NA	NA	CARISVEAFF	TGTGCCAGAATCTCAGTTGAAGCTTTCTTT
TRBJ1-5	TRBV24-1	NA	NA	CATSAAGEGNQPQHF	TGTGCCACCAGTGCCGCAGGGGAAGGCAATCAGCCCCAGCATTTT
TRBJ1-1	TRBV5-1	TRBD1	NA	CASSGGTANTEAFF	TGCGCCAGCAGCGGTGGGACAGCGAACACTGAAGCTTTCTTT
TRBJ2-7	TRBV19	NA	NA	CASSQTPDLSSYEQYF	TGTGCCAGTAGTCAAACCCCCGACTTGAGCTCCTACGAGCAATACTTC
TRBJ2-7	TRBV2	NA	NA	CASSQRGYEQYF	TGTGCCAGCAGTCAAAGGGGCTACGAGCAGTACTTC
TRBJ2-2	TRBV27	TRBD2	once	CASSLSGRVAGELFF	TGTGCCAGCAGCCTGAGCGGGAGAGTGGCCGGGGAGCTGTTTTTT
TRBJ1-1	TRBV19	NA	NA	CASSHKTAPNTEAFF	TGTGCCAGTAGTCATAAGACAGCCCCGAACACTGAAGCTTTCTTT
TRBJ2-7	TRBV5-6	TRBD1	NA	CASSTPGTGRNEQYF	TGTGCCAGCAGCACTCCCGGGACAGGGAGGAACGAGCAGTACTTC
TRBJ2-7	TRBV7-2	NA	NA	CASSVGQGPYEQYF	TGTGCCAGCAGCGTGGGGCAGGGCCCCTACGAGCAGTACTTC
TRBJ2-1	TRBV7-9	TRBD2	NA	CASSLETSGRAEQFF	TGTGCCAGCAGCTTAGAGACTAGCGGGAGGGCTGAGCAGTTCTTC